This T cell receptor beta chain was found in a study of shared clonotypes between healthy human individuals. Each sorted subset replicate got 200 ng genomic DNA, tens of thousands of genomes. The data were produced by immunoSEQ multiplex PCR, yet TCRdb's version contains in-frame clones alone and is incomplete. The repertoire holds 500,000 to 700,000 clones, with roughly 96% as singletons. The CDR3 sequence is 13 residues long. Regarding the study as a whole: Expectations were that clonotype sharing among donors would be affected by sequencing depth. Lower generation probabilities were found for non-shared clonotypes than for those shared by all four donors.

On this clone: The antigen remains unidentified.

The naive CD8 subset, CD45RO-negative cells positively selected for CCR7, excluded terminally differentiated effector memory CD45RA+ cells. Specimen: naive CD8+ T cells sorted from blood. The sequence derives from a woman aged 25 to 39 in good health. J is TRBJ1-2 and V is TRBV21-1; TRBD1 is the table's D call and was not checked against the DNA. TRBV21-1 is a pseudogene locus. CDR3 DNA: TGTGCCATTAACCGTACAGGCACCTATGGCTACACCTTC. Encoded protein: CAINRTGTYGYTF.